A single sample is the source of the 30 T cell receptor beta chains below, sequenced in a study of control samples from healthy donors and cancer patients. Sequenced by immunoSEQ multiplex PCR; TCRdb stores in-frame clones only, minus some. The sample lists around 170,000 clones; 92% were seen once. The sequencing input was blood. These receptors were taken from a woman between 25 and 40 years old in good health.

This sequence joins TRBV10-1 and TRBJ2-3; possibly TRBD2 for D (7 bases). Germline V gene sequence: CDR1 WNHNN, CDR2 SYGVQD (reference sequence). The CDR3 has 14 amino acids. The V gene lost 2 bases and the J gene lost 6 bases, with 12 bases spanning the gap. This CDR3 is CASSEMRGPDTQYF. For the CDR3, the DNA is TGCGCCAGCAGTGAGATGCGGGGGCCCGATACGCAGTATTTT.

Points on this clone: The germline gene is not matched at one end of the junction; a read error may be the cause. J is TRBJ1-3 and V is TRBV5-1; TRBD1 is a possible D gene (6 bases). The CDR3 runs 12 residues. Germline CDR1 is SGHRS and CDR2 is YFSETQ. Here the CDR3 reads CASSFSGDTRTF. The CDR3 bases are TGCGCCAGCAGCTTTTCGGGGGACACTCGTACATTT.

V usage is TRBV7-9 and J usage is TRBJ1-3, with D perhaps matching TRBD1 (5 bases). Germline V CDR1 and CDR2: SEHNR, FQNEAQ (reference sequence). The CDR3 loop spans 15 amino acids. The V end was cut by 5 bases, the J end by 8 bases, with 19 bases between. This CDR3 reads CASSLMGPRMDTIYF. The CDR3 DNA reads TGTGCCAGCAGCCTAATGGGGCCCCGGATGGACACCATATATTTT.

The rearrangement uses TRBV7-2 and TRBJ2-5; D gene ambiguous. Trimming shortened V by 1 base and J by 7 bases, and 4 bases separated the two germline ends. This CDR3 region has 11 residues. Germline V gene sequence: CDR1 SGHTA, CDR2 FQGNSA. CDR3 sequence reads: CASSLVATQYF. The CDR3 DNA reads as TGTGCCAGCAGCTTAGTCGCGACCCAGTACTTC.

V and J are TRBV3-1 (or the pseudogene TRBV3-2) and TRBJ1-2; D uncertain. V lost 3 bases, J lost 10 bases, and 18 bases lay in between. This CDR3 is 14 amino acids long. CDR1 is LGHDT, CDR2 YNNKEL, per germline (reference sequence). The CDR3 loop reads CASSQRVSYRAYTF. The CDR3, as DNA: TGTGCCAGCAGCCAGAGGGTTAGCTACAGAGCCTACACCTTC.

The CDR3 loop reads CASSGPTSSYEQYF. The CDR3 DNA reads TGTGCCAGCAGCGGGCCCACGAGCTCCTACGAGCAGTACTTC. The chain combines TRBV2 with TRBJ2-7; D call uncertain. The V and J ends lost 6 bases and 0 bases respectively, with 12 bases between them. CDR3 length: 14 residues. The germline V gene has CDR1 SNHLY and CDR2 FYNNEI.

This chain links TRBV11-3 with TRBJ2-1, with TRBD2 matching over 7 bases. Trimming took 5 bases from V and 5 from J; bases not matched to a gene: 15. The CDR3 has 17 residues. Germline CDR1 reads SGHNT; CDR2 reads YENEEA. The CDR3 loop reads CASSHGRAAQIDNEQFF. The CDR3 coding sequence is TGTGCCAGCAGCCATGGGAGGGCGGCCCAGATAGACAATGAGCAGTTCTTC.

This chain joins TRBV9 and TRBJ2-3, with 8 bases matching TRBD1. The germline CDR1 and CDR2 sequences are SGDLS and YYNGEE. With V trimmed by 3 bases and J by 4 bases, 13 bases remained unmatched. CDR3 length: 17 amino acids. For the CDR3, the DNA is TGTGCCAGCAGCGCAAGACAGGGGATGGGACGTGCAGATACGCAGTATTTT. Protein sequence: CASSARQGMGRADTQYF.

This sequence joins TRBV6-5 and TRBJ1-4; 7 bases agree with TRBD1. CDR1 and CDR2 from the germline V gene are MNHEY and SVGAGI. The length of the CDR3 is 13 residues. V lost 8 bases to trimming and J lost 8 bases; unmatched junction nucleotides: 8. As DNA, the CDR3 is TGTGCCAGCCTACCAGGGGGGAGGGAAAAACTGTTTTTT. It specifies CASLPGGREKLFF.

This clone has just one count. The DNA of the CDR3 is TGTGCCAGCAGTTTTCGACTAATCCCCTCTAATGAGCAGTTCTTC. It is translated as CASSFRLIPSNEQFF. This rearrangement joins TRBV27 to TRBJ2-1; a weak D match, TRBD2 (5 bases). This CDR3 is 15 amino acids long. The V and J ends lost 3 bases and 7 bases respectively, with 16 bases between them. Germline-derived CDR1 and CDR2 are MNHEY and SMNVEV (reference sequence).

The chain is built from TRBV9 and TRBJ2-1; D not certain. Trimming removed 3 bases at V and 2 bases at J, with 12 bases between. Germline CDR1 reads SGDLS; CDR2 reads YYNGEE. This CDR3 comprises 15 residues. The CDR3 reads CASSDRVSPYNEQFF. The DNA of the CDR3 is TGTGCCAGCAGCGACCGGGTTTCCCCCTACAATGAGCAGTTCTTC.

The V and J genes are TRBV5-1 and TRBJ2-5; no firm D call. Germline assignment: CDR1 SGHRS and CDR2 YFSETQ. The CDR3 is made up of 13 amino acids. Trimming left V 3 bases short and J 3 bases short, with 9 bases between. CDR3 in DNA: TGCGCCAGCAGCTCGACCTTAGAAGAGACCCAGTACTTC. The encoded protein is CASSSTLEETQYF.

This rearrangement joins TRBV24-1 to TRBJ1-1; no definite D call. Germline CDR1 reads KGHDR; CDR2 reads SFDVKD. V was cut by 2 bases and J by 0 bases, with 15 bases left in between. The CDR3 is made up of 17 amino acids. The CDR3 DNA follows: TGTGCCACCAGTGATTGTTGTCCGGGGATGTTGAACACTGAAGCTTTCTTT. Residues: CATSDCCPGMLNTEAFF.

V gene TRBV5-6 combines with J gene TRBJ1-5; D is unclear. V was cut by 1 base and J by 5 bases, with 16 bases left in between. This CDR3 spans 16 amino acids. Germline CDR1 is SGHDT and CDR2 is YYEEEE. The CDR3 is CASSLKTAQGDQPQHF. The CDR3 DNA sequence: TGTGCCAGCAGCTTGAAAACAGCCCAAGGAGATCAGCCCCAGCATTTT.

This clone was found a few times. The chain recombines TRBV11-2 with TRBJ2-7; no firm D call. The CDR3 has 14 amino acids. Trimming removed 4 bases at V and 3 bases at J, with 13 bases between. CDR1 and CDR2 from the germline V gene are SGHAT and FQNNGV. CDR3: CASSSAGSVYEQYF. CDR3 bases: TGTGCCAGCAGCTCAGCCGGTTCTGTCTACGAGCAGTACTTC.

The count of this clone is one. V and J are TRBV6-5 and TRBJ2-3; maybe TRBD1 (6 bases). Germline-derived CDR1 and CDR2 are MNHEY and SVGAGI. This CDR3 comprises 15 residues. The germline V and J ends were trimmed by 2 bases and 6 bases, with 15 bases remaining between them. CDR3 nucleotide sequence: TGTGCCAGCAGTTACGGTTTTGGTGACAGGGATACGCAGTATTTT. Protein sequence: CASSYGFGDRDTQYF.

This clone was observed a handful of times. The rearrangement uses TRBV19 and TRBJ2-7, with D possibly TRBD2 on 6 matching bases. V was clipped by 0 bases and J by 0 bases, with 18 bases between them. The CDR3 is 18 amino acids. CDR1 is LNHDA, CDR2 SQIVND, per germline (reference sequence). The CDR3 reads CASSIDLRWRGSSYEQYF. The CDR3 coding sequence is TGTGCCAGTAGTATAGATCTCCGGTGGAGGGGAAGCTCCTACGAGCAGTACTTC.

CDR3 DNA: TGTGCCAGCAGCTTAAATATCGAGACCCAGTACTTC. This sequence encodes CASSLNIETQYF. The chain is built from TRBV7-2 and TRBJ2-5; unclear D gene. The V gene lost 2 bases and the J gene lost 5 bases, with 6 bases spanning the gap. The CDR3 has 12 residues. Germline-derived CDR1 and CDR2 are SGHTA and FQGNSA.

V gene TRBV19 combines with J gene TRBJ1-1; the match to TRBD1 covers 9 bases. CDR1 LNHDA and CDR2 SQIVND come from the germline V gene (reference sequence). The trim removed 9 bases at V and 9 bases at J, leaving 11 bases unmatched. The CDR3 runs to 13 residues. The CDR3 is CASRSGTGYKAFF. CDR3 in DNA: TGTGCCAGCCGTTCCGGGACAGGGTACAAAGCTTTCTTT.

The chain is built from TRBV27 and TRBJ1-1; perhaps TRBD1 as D (6 bases). The length of the CDR3 is 13 residues. With 5 bases removed from V and 4 bases from J, the gap between germline ends came to 11 bases. Germline V lookup: CDR1 MNHEY, CDR2 SMNVEV (reference sequence). The CDR3 nucleotides read TGTGCCAGCAGTATTGGACAGCGCACTGAAGCTTTCTTT. Translated: CASSIGQRTEAFF.

The chain joins TRBV7-2 to TRBJ2-2, with 12 bases lining up with TRBD2. The CDR3 sequence is 16 residues long. Per germline, CDR1 SGHTA and CDR2 FQGNSA. V was clipped by 6 bases and J by 8 bases; unmatched bases: 10. The DNA for the CDR3 is TGTGCCAGCAGGCCCGGGACTAGCGGGTATTCTGGGGAGCTGTTTTTT. Translation: CASRPGTSGYSGELFF.

This chain links TRBV19 with TRBJ1-2; 8 bases fit TRBD1. Germline values: CDR1 LNHDA, CDR2 SQIVND (reference sequence). This CDR3 region has 17 residues. V gave up 5 bases and J gave up 0 bases; unmatched junction bases: 11. CDR3 in DNA: TGTGCCAGTAGTCCCACCGGGACAGGCGAAGCTAACTATGGCTACACCTTC. This codes for CASSPTGTGEANYGYTF.

The chain has TRBV19 and TRBJ1-6; 7 bases are shared with TRBD1. Germline V gene lookup returns CDR1 LNHDA and CDR2 SQIVND (reference sequence). This CDR3 has 16 residues. Trimming at V came to 1 base and at J to 8 bases, leaving 8 bases not matched to a gene. The CDR3 DNA follows: TGTGCCAGTAGTATAGGGGACAGAGTCGGATATTCACCCCTCCACTTT. Translating it yields CASSIGDRVGYSPLHF.

This chain links TRBV11-2 with TRBJ2-1; TRBD2 matches at 10 bases. The CDR3 extends over 15 amino acids. Germline V lookup: CDR1 SGHAT, CDR2 FQNNGV. V trimming: 5 bases; J trimming: 0 bases; junction bases outside the gene matches: 1. Here the CDR3 DNA reads TGTGCCAGCAGCCCTAGCGGGAGCTCCTACAATGAGCAGTTCTTC. This encodes CASSPSGSSYNEQFF.

This chain uses TRBV4-1 with TRBJ1-1; 8 bases fit TRBD1. Germline assignment: CDR1 MGHRA and CDR2 YSYEKL. The V segment lost 5 bases and the J segment 7 bases; nucleotides outside the gene matches: 15. The CDR3 totals 16 residues. The CDR3 DNA follows: TGCGCCAGCAGCTACAGGGGGACGCTATCAAAGGTTGAAGCTTTCTTT. Translation gives CASSYRGTLSKVEAFF.

The V and J genes are TRBV5-4 and TRBJ1-1; D gene uncertain. The CDR3 is made up of 13 amino acids. Germline V CDR1 and CDR2: SGHNT, YYREEE (reference sequence). V lost 5 bases to trimming and J lost 3 bases, with 11 bases between them. The CDR3 is CASRNGRDTEAFF. In nucleotides, the CDR3 is TGTGCCAGCAGAAATGGTCGGGACACTGAAGCTTTCTTT. Variable domain in full (rest from reference TRBV5-4 and TRBJ1-1): ETGVTQSPTHLIKTRGQQVTLRCSSQSGHNTVSWYQQALGQGPQFIFQYYREEENGRGNFPPRFSGLQFPNYSSELNVNALELDDSALYLCASRNGRDTEAFFGQGTRLTVV.

This chain connects TRBV5-6 to TRBJ2-3, with D tentatively TRBD2 (5 bases). The CDR3 totals 14 residues. Germline CDR1 SGHDT, CDR2 YYEEEE. The V end lost 4 bases, the J end lost 3 bases, and 12 bases lay between the germline ends. The CDR3 protein is CASSRGDGTDTQYF. The CDR3 DNA reads as TGTGCCAGCAGCCGGGGAGATGGAACAGATACGCAGTATTTT. The full variable domain, in which reference TRBV5-6 and TRBJ2-3 provide the parts outside the CDR3, is DAGVTQSPTHLIKTRGQQVTLRCSPKSGHDTVSWYQQALGQGPQFIFQYYEEEERQRGNFPDRFSGHQFPNYSSELNVNALLLGDSALYLCASSRGDGTDTQYFGPGTRLTVL.

The count of this clone is one. The chain couples TRBV19 to TRBJ2-2; 7 nucleotides align to TRBD1. V lost 2 bases to trimming and J lost 4 bases; unmatched junction nucleotides: 4. CDR3 length equals 15 residues. In germline, CDR1 is LNHDA, CDR2 SQIVND (reference sequence). Here the CDR3 DNA reads TGTGCCAGTAGTATAACGGCAGGGGGCACCGGGGAGCTGTTTTTT. Its translation is CASSITAGGTGELFF.

A few counts support this clone. The J gene is TRBJ1-1, the V gene TRBV5-1, with 9 bases fitting TRBD1. Germline values: CDR1 SGHRS, CDR2 YFSETQ. Unmatched junction bases numbered 9, after V lost 6 bases and J lost 6 bases. This CDR3 comprises 14 residues. CDR3: CASKGTGNFAEAFF. In DNA form, the CDR3 reads TGCGCCAGCAAAGGGACAGGGAATTTTGCTGAAGCTTTCTTT.

The chain has TRBV20-1 and TRBJ2-3; D might be TRBD1 or TRBD2, each matching 5 bases. Germline CDR1 reads DFQATT; CDR2 reads SNEGSKA (reference sequence). The CDR3 length is 14 residues. V lost 3 bases and J lost 5, with 15 bases in between. This CDR3 is CSASGGLGVDTQYF. The CDR3 nucleotides are TGCAGTGCTAGTGGGGGTCTAGGTGTAGATACGCAGTATTTT.